This record covers a single T cell receptor beta chain. The data originate from a study of blood T cell repertoires in COVID-19. Looked up from germline, CDR1 is SQVTM and CDR2 is ANQGSEA. The germline V and J ends were trimmed by 6 bases and 5 bases, with 16 bases remaining between them. This CDR3 has 13 residues. TCRdb's copy holds only in-frame clones and misses some; the assay was immunoSEQ multiplex PCR. The profile covers about 430,000 clones, with 85% to 90% appearing a single time and about 1.1% taken by the ten largest. The sequenced sample was PBMCs or T cells enriched from blood (not recorded which). The TCR comes from a man younger than 45 who had recovered from COVID-19. The chain has TRBV29-1 and TRBJ2-5; tentatively, D is TRBD2 (6 bases). The CDR3, as DNA: TGCAGCGTGCCCGGGACTCTATCCGAGACCCAGTACTTC. This translates into CSVPGTLSETQYF.